These 20 T cell receptor beta chains were all obtained from the same sample, sequenced in a study of shared clonotypes between healthy human individuals. TCRdb keeps only in-frame clones here, not all; method: immunoSEQ multiplex PCR. Of about 2 million clones listed, over 85% are singletons. Specimen: naive CD4+ T cells sorted from blood. Described subset: CD45RA+ positively selected. The receptor source for this set is a young man in good health.

Points on this clone: This CDR3 is also generated by other DNA sequences in the sample. CDR3 DNA: TGTGCCAGCAGTGGAGGCAGCTATGGCTACACCTTC. Its translation: CASSGGSYGYTF. The chain has TRBV25-1 and TRBJ1-2; unclear D gene. Per the germline V gene, CDR1 is MGHDK and CDR2 is SYGVNS. CDR3 size: 12 residues. Trimming pared 4 bases from V and 4 bases from J, leaving 7 bases between.

The V call is TRBV6-1, the J call TRBJ1-2; no firm D call. The CDR3 extends over 10 amino acids. Germline lookup yields CDR1 MNHNS and CDR2 SASEGT. V lost 6 bases and J lost 13, with 12 bases in between. The CDR3: CASRLTQFTF. CDR3 in DNA: TGTGCCAGCAGATTGACCCAATTCACCTTC.

This clone was seen once. The rearrangement uses TRBV6-6 and TRBJ2-7; tentative D call: TRBD2 (5 bases). The ends were cut back, 2 bases at V and 1 base at J, with 12 bases in the middle. The V gene's germline CDR1 is MNHNY and CDR2 SVGAGI (reference sequence). This CDR3 comprises 15 residues. In DNA, the CDR3 is TGTGCCAGCAGTTACGGGGAAGCGGTATCCTACGAGCAGTACTTC. Its translation: CASSYGEAVSYEQYF.

V gene TRBV9 combines with J gene TRBJ2-3; 10 bases agree with TRBD2. Per germline, CDR1 SGDLS and CDR2 YYNGEE. With 0 bases clipped from V and 4 bases from J, the junction kept 11 bases outside the gene matches. There are 18 residues in the CDR3. DNA for the CDR3: TGTGCCAGCAGCGTAGAGGTAAAGCGGGGGGGCCGCGCAGATACGCAGTATTTT. The encoded protein is CASSVEVKRGGRADTQYF. Based on the CDR3 plus reference TRBV9 and TRBJ2-3, the full variable domain is DSGVTQTPKHLITATGQRVTLRCSPRSGDLSVYWYQQSLDQGLQFLIQYYNGEERAKGNILERFSAQQFPDLHSELNLSSLELGDSALYFCASSVEVKRGGRADTQYFGPGTRLTVL.

The chain is built from TRBV10-3 and TRBJ2-5; a weak D match, TRBD1 (6 bases). The CDR3 is made up of 12 amino acids. With 4 bases removed from V and 5 bases from J, the gap between germline ends came to 8 bases. Germline CDR1 reads ENHRY; CDR2 reads SYGVKD. The chain's CDR3 is CAISAGDETQYF. CDR3 in DNA: TGTGCCATCAGTGCAGGGGATGAGACCCAGTACTTC.

V and J are TRBV4-1 and TRBJ2-7, with TRBD1 identical over 8 bases. Germline V gene sequence: CDR1 MGHRA, CDR2 YSYEKL. This CDR3 is built from 15 residues. Trimming cost V 1 base and J 4 bases; bases outside gene matches: 6. CDR3 DNA sequence: TGCGCCAGCAGCCAAGCGGGGACAGGCAGATACGAGCAGTACTTC. It is translated as CASSQAGTGRYEQYF.

V and J are TRBV28 and TRBJ1-4; D gene uncertain. Between the trimmed V and J ends, which lost 6 bases and 12 bases, there was a span of 29 bases. Germline CDR1 and CDR2: MDHEN and SYDVKM. The CDR3 sequence is 17 residues long. CDR3: CASRGGGLNRLGVELFF. CDR3 bases: TGTGCCAGCAGAGGAGGAGGACTTAACCGCCTTGGGGTGGAACTGTTTTTT.

The gene calls are TRBV30 and TRBJ2-5; D is undetermined. CDR1 and CDR2 (germline): GTSNPN, SVGIG (reference sequence). The V end was cut by 0 bases, the J end by 6 bases, with 8 bases between. The CDR3 runs 12 residues. CDR3: CAWSVNAQTQYF. The CDR3, as DNA: TGTGCCTGGAGTGTAAACGCGCAGACCCAGTACTTC. Full variable domain (rest looked up from reference TRBV30 and TRBJ2-5): SQTIHQWPATLVQPVGSPLSLECTVEGTSNPNLYWYRQAAGRGLQLLFYSVGIGQISSEVPQNLSASRPQDRQFILSSKKLLLSDSGFYLCAWSVNAQTQYFGPGTRLLVL.

The CDR3 nucleotides are TGTGCCAGCCGCGGATCAGTTAATAGCAATCAGCCCCAGCATTTT. Translation gives CASRGSVNSNQPQHF. The V call is TRBV6-5, the J call TRBJ1-5; D is undetermined. Trimming left V 8 bases short and J 0 bases short, with 14 bases between. Germline CDR1 is MNHEY and CDR2 is SVGAGI. The CDR3 is 15 amino acids.

The genes are TRBV30 and TRBJ1-6; 10 nucleotides agree with TRBD1. There are 14 residues in the CDR3. The trim removed 4 bases at V and 8 bases at J, leaving 5 bases unmatched. Germline CDR1 reads GTSNPN; CDR2 reads SVGIG (reference sequence). CDR3 amino acids: CAWKRDRGDSPLHF. CDR3 coding DNA: TGTGCCTGGAAGAGGGACAGGGGAGATTCACCCCTCCACTTT. Variable domain in full (rest from reference TRBV30 and TRBJ1-6): SQTIHQWPATLVQPVGSPLSLECTVEGTSNPNLYWYRQAAGRGLQLLFYSVGIGQISSEVPQNLSASRPQDRQFILSSKKLLLSDSGFYLCAWKRDRGDSPLHFGNGTRLTVT.

The V call is TRBV7-9, the J call TRBJ1-1; possible D gene TRBD1, 5 bases. CDR3 length equals 14 residues. In germline, CDR1 is SEHNR, CDR2 FQNEAQ (reference sequence). V dropped 2 bases and J dropped 1 base, with 8 bases sitting between them. In DNA form, the CDR3 reads TGTGCCAGCAGCTTAAGGGGCAGGAACACTGAAGCTTTCTTT. It specifies CASSLRGRNTEAFF.

The J gene is TRBJ1-2, the V gene TRBV28; TRBD1 agrees at 7 bases. Unmatched junction bases numbered 5, after V lost 5 bases and J lost 8 bases. CDR1 is MDHEN and CDR2 is SYDVKM in the germline V gene. The CDR3 loop spans 12 amino acids. CDR3 sequence (DNA): TGTGCCAGCAGTGGGACAGTTTTGGGCTACACCTTC. Protein product: CASSGTVLGYTF.

The gene calls are TRBV6-6 and TRBJ2-7, with 7 bases matching TRBD1. V dropped 8 bases and J dropped 2; count of bases not matched to a gene: 6. Germline-derived CDR1 and CDR2 are MNHNY and SVGAGI (reference sequence). The CDR3 runs 13 residues. In DNA, the CDR3 is TGTGCCAGCCAGAAGACAGGGACCTACGAGCAGTACTTC. Encoded protein: CASQKTGTYEQYF.

V and J are TRBV7-9 and TRBJ1-5; maybe TRBD1 (6 bases). The V gene's germline CDR1 is SEHNR and CDR2 FQNEAQ (reference sequence). V lost 5 bases and J lost 4, with 15 bases in between. This CDR3 contains 15 residues. The CDR3 spells CASSPGQSVNQPQHF. In DNA, the CDR3 is TGTGCCAGCAGCCCCGGACAGAGTGTTAATCAGCCCCAGCATTTT.

Points on this clone: The identical CDR3 is also encoded by other nucleotide sequences in the sample. J is TRBJ1-5 and V is TRBV4-1; D gene uncertain. The germline V gene has CDR1 MGHRA and CDR2 YSYEKL. The V gene lost 1 base and the J gene lost 6 bases, with 4 bases spanning the gap. This CDR3 has 12 amino acids. CDR3 loop: CASSQGRQPQHF. CDR3 DNA sequence: TGCGCCAGCAGCCAAGGACGTCAGCCCCAGCATTTT.

This sequence joins TRBV5-4 and TRBJ2-1; 10 bases are shared with TRBD1. The germline V gene has CDR1 SGHNT and CDR2 YYREEE (reference sequence). The V gene end was trimmed by 0 bases and the J gene end by 4 bases; junction bases not matched to a gene: 10. CDR3 length equals 18 residues. The CDR3 nucleotides are TGTGCCAGCAGCTTGGTTTTCATCGGGACAGGGGATTACAATGAGCAGTTCTTC. It specifies CASSLVFIGTGDYNEQFF. Drawing the rest from reference TRBV5-4 and TRBJ2-1, the complete variable domain is ETGVTQSPTHLIKTRGQQVTLRCSSQSGHNTVSWYQQALGQGPQFIFQYYREEENGRGNFPPRFSGLQFPNYSSELNVNALELDDSALYLCASSLVFIGTGDYNEQFFGPGTRLTVL.

The chain has TRBV28 and TRBJ1-2; 7 bases agree with TRBD1. Trimming at V came to 10 bases and at J to 4 bases, leaving 9 bases not matched to a gene. The germline CDR1 and CDR2 sequences are MDHEN and SYDVKM. The CDR3 has 13 amino acids. Here the CDR3 reads CAIAGQLIYGYTF. The CDR3 coding sequence is TGTGCCATCGCGGGACAGCTCATCTATGGCTACACCTTC.

The chain has TRBV19 and TRBJ2-7; TRBD1 matches at 7 bases. J was trimmed by 2 bases and V by 0 bases; bases with no gene match: 4. The V gene's germline CDR1 is LNHDA and CDR2 SQIVND (reference sequence). CDR3 length: 15 residues. The CDR3 spells CASSIETGSTYEQYF. CDR3 DNA: TGTGCCAGTAGTATAGAGACAGGGAGCACCTACGAGCAGTACTTC.

For this clone: Other DNA sequences in the sample encode the same CDR3. The chain uses TRBV2 and TRBJ1-4; no clear D gene. This CDR3 contains 12 residues. Germline V gene sequence: CDR1 SNHLY, CDR2 FYNNEI. Trimming took 6 bases from V and 7 from J, leaving 9 bases between them. CDR3 loop: CASRPGGEKLFF. In DNA, the CDR3 is TGTGCCAGCAGGCCAGGAGGTGAAAAACTGTTTTTT.

The chain is built from TRBV4-3 and TRBJ2-7; D gene unclear. CDR3 length: 17 amino acids. V lost 1 base and J 2 bases, leaving 18 bases between the germline ends. Germline V gene sequence: CDR1 LGHNA, CDR2 YSLEER. Here the CDR3 DNA reads TGCGCCAGCAGCCAAGGATTCCTGGCAGGTCTAACCTACGAGCAGTACTTC. It codes for CASSQGFLAGLTYEQYF.